The T cell receptor beta chain under discussion was sequenced for a study of early stage breast cancer tumors. Each tumor contributed about 19-55 mg of diced tissue. Assay: immunoSEQ multiplex PCR; the TCRdb copy retains only in-frame clones and omits some. Of some 11,000 clones detected, around 80% appear once; the ten largest clones hold approximately 14%. The sample holds a few counts of this clone. One junction end disagrees with the germline gene, perhaps due to a read error. The germline V gene encodes CDR1 MNHNS and CDR2 SASEGT. The CDR3 extends over 15 amino acids. Sequenced: breast tumor tissue. The chain employs TRBV6-1 and TRBJ1-1; 9 bases align to TRBD1. The sequence came from a person aged 65-85 years with breast cancer. The CDR3 nucleotides read TGTGCCAGCATTGAACCGGGACAGGGAAGGATTGAAGCTTTCTTT. This gives the protein CASIEPGQGRIEAFF.